Described below is a single TCR beta chain sequence and its context. Its antigen is not known. The germline gives CDR1 SGHNT, CDR2 YYREEE (reference sequence). The CDR3 consists of 15 residues. Germline trimming cut 0 bases from V and 0 bases from J; bases unmatched to any gene: 3. This record belongs to a study of shared clonotypes between healthy human individuals. Study-wide findings and caveats: Sampling involved blood alone; tissue repertoires likely differ. Rarefaction exposed incomplete sorted-subset sequencing despite large depth.

The deep-level immunoSEQ assay was used. Clones were read by immunoSEQ multiplex PCR, and TCRdb kept only the in-frame ones, dropping some. The sample has millions of clones, about 92% seen once; the top ten hold roughly 0.13%. The sequence came from a man aged 18 to 30 in good health. The sample consisted of naive CD4+ T cells sorted from blood. Specified subset: CD45RA+ positively selected. The chain couples TRBV5-4 to TRBJ2-7, with TRBD1 identical over 7 bases. The CDR3 is CASSLVAGGSYEQYF. CDR3 coding DNA: TGTGCCAGCAGCTTGGTGGCAGGGGGCTCCTACGAGCAGTACTTC.